This TCR beta chain came from a study of STAT5B mutations in CD4+ large granular lymphocyte leukemia. Notes on the study in general: TRBV06-family usage was enriched in top patient clones (8/27) versus controls (2/35).

The survey-level immunoSEQ assay was used. Authors' analysis steps: A productive frequency of 2.59 x 10-5 was the lowest detectable. Assay: immunoSEQ multiplex PCR; the TCRdb copy retains only in-frame clones and omits some. D and trimming come from the DNA, and the V and J calls and clone size come from that table. The table has under 40,000 clones, 75% to 85% seen once. Control samples were healthy donors' buffy coats. About this clone: The antigen remains undetermined.

V was trimmed by 0 bases and J by 5 bases, leaving 11 bases between them. The CDR3 is 13 amino acids. Looked up from germline, CDR1 is GTSNPN and CDR2 is SVGIG (reference sequence). V gene TRBV30 combines with J gene TRBJ2-7; D is undetermined. This receptor was identified in a human donor in good health. Sample: CD4+ T cells from blood buffy coats. The CDR3 region has the DNA TGTGCCTGGAGTGTGGGCTCGTCCCACGAGCAGTACTTC. Translating gives CAWSVGSSHEQYF.